This TCR beta chain was sequenced for a study of high-grade serous ovarian cancer treatment subgroups. Across the whole study: Each sample yielded on average around 7,000 unique TCR beta rearrangements from 13,000 or so reads.

Study observations and caveats: These tumor repertoires lack spatial information from bulk sequencing. Tumors within one patient showed repertoire similarity of about 0.095 to 0.79.

This table comes from immunoSEQ multiplex PCR, and its TCRdb copy is limited to in-frame clones, with some not included. The data show about 40,000 clones, with 79% seen just once and over 3% held by the top ten. A word on this clone: Its antigen is unknown.

The germline V and J ends were trimmed by 8 bases and 4 bases, with 12 bases remaining between them. The CDR3 runs 13 residues. Germline values: CDR1 MNHNY, CDR2 SVGAGI (reference sequence). Tumor samples were obtained before definitive surgery or chemotherapy. The sequenced material came from tumor tissue. The chain is built from TRBV6-6 and TRBJ2-1; D is possibly TRBD1 or TRBD2 (5 bases each). This clonotype originated in a human donor with high-grade serous ovarian cancer. CDR3 in amino acids: CASSGTLYNEQFF. Here the CDR3 DNA reads TGTGCCAGCTCGGGGACCCTTTACAATGAGCAGTTCTTC.